This entry is about one TCR beta chain. This entry belongs to a study of blood T cell repertoires in COVID-19. Method: immunoSEQ multiplex PCR; TCRdb's copy keeps in-frame clones and lacks some. The sample lists about 99,000 clones; over 65% were seen once. The CDR3 contains 15 residues. The germline V gene has CDR1 LNHDA and CDR2 SQIVND (reference sequence). Trimming cost V 5 bases and J 0 bases; bases outside gene matches: 6. Sample: peripheral blood. The V call is TRBV19, the J call TRBJ1-1; 7 nucleotides match TRBD1. This TCR was sampled from a man aged 55-75 years with acute or convalescent COVID-19. The CDR3 reads CASSLRGHMNTEAFF. The CDR3 DNA follows: TGTGCCAGTAGTCTAAGGGGGCACATGAACACTGAAGCTTTCTTT.